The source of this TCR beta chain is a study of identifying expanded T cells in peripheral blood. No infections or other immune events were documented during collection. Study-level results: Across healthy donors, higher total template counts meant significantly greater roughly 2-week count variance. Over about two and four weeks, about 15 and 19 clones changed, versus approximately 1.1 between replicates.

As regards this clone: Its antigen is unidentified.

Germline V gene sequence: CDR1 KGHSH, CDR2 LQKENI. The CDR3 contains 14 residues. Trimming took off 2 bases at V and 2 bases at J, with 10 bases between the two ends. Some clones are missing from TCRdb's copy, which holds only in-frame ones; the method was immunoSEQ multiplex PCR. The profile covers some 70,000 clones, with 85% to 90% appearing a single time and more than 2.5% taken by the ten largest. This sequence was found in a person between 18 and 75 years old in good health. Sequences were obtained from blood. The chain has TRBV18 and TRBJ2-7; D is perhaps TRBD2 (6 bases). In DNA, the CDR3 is TGTGCCAGCTCACCAAGCGCGGGAACCTACGAGCAGTACTTC. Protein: CASSPSAGTYEQYF.